Following are 21 T cell receptor beta chains from one sample sequenced in a study of blood T cell repertoires in COVID-19. The method was immunoSEQ multiplex PCR; TCRdb's version includes in-frame clones alone and lacks a portion of them. The sample has 55,000 to 65,000 clones, 75% to 95% seen once. Sequenced: peripheral blood. These receptors were collected from a man in his sixties with acute or convalescent COVID-19.

This chain links TRBV4-3 with TRBJ1-1; no reliable D call. The CDR3 contains 15 residues. Trimming removed 0 bases at V and 5 bases at J, with 13 bases between. CDR1 is LGHNA, CDR2 YSLEER, per germline. The CDR3 region has the DNA TGCGCCAGCAGCCAAGATTTGCTCACGGTTACTGAAGCTTTCTTT. Protein: CASSQDLLTVTEAFF.

CDR3 nucleotides: TGTGCCAGTAGTATTGATAGAGCAAAGCCCCAGCATTTT. Amino acid sequence: CASSIDRAKPQHF. The J gene is TRBJ1-5, the V gene TRBV19; D is unresolved. V shed 3 bases and J shed 8 bases, with 11 bases lying between them. The CDR3 consists of 13 residues. CDR1 is LNHDA and CDR2 is SQIVND in the germline V gene (reference sequence).

J is TRBJ1-1 and V is TRBV2, with 7 bases fitting TRBD1. The CDR3 spans 13 residues. CDR1 is SNHLY, CDR2 FYNNEI, per germline. The junction had 2 bases not matched to a gene; V was cut back by 6 bases and J by 1 base. The chain's CDR3 is CASSGQANTEAFF. CDR3 nucleotide sequence: TGTGCCAGCAGCGGACAGGCGAACACTGAAGCTTTCTTT.

The chain combines TRBV19 with TRBJ1-1, with TRBD1 matching 7 bases. Germline V lookup: CDR1 LNHDA, CDR2 SQIVND (reference sequence). There are 15 residues in the CDR3. After removal of 5 bases from V and 1 base from J, the junction contained 7 bases not matched to a gene. The CDR3 coding sequence is TGTGCCAGTAGTCCCCAGGGGGTCGGGAACACTGAAGCTTTCTTT. It encodes CASSPQGVGNTEAFF. The variable domain in full, with the rest retrieved from reference TRBV19 and TRBJ1-1, is DGGITQSPKYLFRKEGQNVTLSCEQNLNHDAMYWYRQDPGQGLRLIYYSQIVNDFQKGDIAEGYSVSREKKESFPLTVTSAQKNPTAFYLCASSPQGVGNTEAFFGQGTRLTVV.

The chain employs TRBV19 and TRBJ1-5; D might be TRBD1 (6 bases). The CDR3 spans 15 residues. The V end was cut by 7 bases, the J end by 1 base, with 14 bases between. The V gene's germline CDR1 is LNHDA and CDR2 SQIVND (reference sequence). This chain's CDR3 is CASTLSGVSNQPQHF. CDR3 DNA: TGTGCCAGTACTCTCTCAGGGGTAAGCAATCAGCCCCAGCATTTT.

The chain combines TRBV5-4 with TRBJ1-2; possible D gene TRBD1, 5 bases. Trimming pared 4 bases from V and 1 base from J, leaving 14 bases between. Germline CDR1 reads SGHNT; CDR2 reads YYREEE (reference sequence). The CDR3 length is 15 residues. In nucleotides, the CDR3 is TGTGCCAGCAGCCAGGGCGGCGGAATTAACTATGGCTACACCTTC. This encodes CASSQGGGINYGYTF.

The chain couples TRBV6-2 or TRBV6-3 to TRBJ2-2; 10 bases map to TRBD2. CDR1 MNHEY and CDR2 SVGEGT come from the germline V gene. J gave up 4 bases and V 4 bases, and 3 bases lay outside the gene matches. This CDR3 is built from 15 residues. For the CDR3, the DNA is TGTGCCAGCAGTTCTAGCGGGAGTTTCACCGGGGAGCTGTTTTTT. Amino acids: CASSSSGSFTGELFF.

This CDR3 is CASSLARDAVRANEKLFF. The CDR3 DNA reads as TGTGCCAGCAGCTTAGCTCGGGATGCGGTTCGGGCTAATGAAAAACTGTTTTTT. The V gene is TRBV11-2, the J gene TRBJ1-4; no clear D. The CDR3 has 18 amino acids. V gave up 1 base and J gave up 3 bases, with 18 bases separating them. Germline CDR1 and CDR2: SGHAT and FQNNGV.

This clone has only a few counts. The gene calls are TRBV28 and TRBJ1-1; D is possibly TRBD1 (6 bases). V dropped 3 bases and J dropped 1 base, with 9 bases sitting between them. The CDR3 loop spans 14 amino acids. The V gene's germline CDR1 is MDHEN and CDR2 SYDVKM. CDR3: CASSLRQANTEAFF. The CDR3 bases are TGTGCCAGCAGTTTGAGACAGGCGAACACTGAAGCTTTCTTT. Based on the CDR3 plus reference TRBV28 and TRBJ1-1, the full variable domain is DVKVTQSSRYLVKRTGEKVFLECVQDMDHENMFWYRQDPGLGLRLIYFSYDVKMKEKGDIPEGYSVSREKKERFSLILESASTNQTSMYLCASSLRQANTEAFFGQGTRLTVV.

The chain employs TRBV6-2 or TRBV6-3 and TRBJ1-4; D not resolved. Between the trimmed V and J ends, which lost 2 bases and 8 bases, there was a span of 12 bases. Germline V CDR1 and CDR2: MNHEY, SVGEGT. The CDR3 runs 14 residues. Written as DNA, the CDR3 is TGTGCCAGCAGTTACGGGCAGGTGGCCGAAAAACTGTTTTTT. Protein: CASSYGQVAEKLFF.

The chain recombines TRBV11-3 with TRBJ2-5; the D gene is possibly TRBD1 (7 bases). Germline loops: CDR1 SGHNT, CDR2 YENEEA. The CDR3 runs to 15 residues. Trimming pared 1 base from V and 5 bases from J, leaving 14 bases between. CDR3 coding DNA: TGTGCCAGCAGCTTAGCTAGGACAGGAGGGGAGACCCAGTACTTC. This translates into CASSLARTGGETQYF.

This clone was found a few times. The chain uses TRBV27 and TRBJ1-4; TRBD1 matches at 9 bases. This CDR3 contains 15 residues. The germline V gene has CDR1 MNHEY and CDR2 SMNVEV (reference sequence). The ends lost 6 bases at V and 6 bases at J; junction bases unmatched: 8. The CDR3 spells CASRPLQGADEKLFF. DNA for the CDR3: TGTGCCAGCAGACCCTTACAGGGGGCCGATGAAAAACTGTTTTTT.

In nucleotides, the CDR3 is TGTGCCAGCAGTTTACCAGACACTCTCCACAATGAGCAGTTCTTC. It codes for CASSLPDTLHNEQFF. V usage is TRBV28 and J usage is TRBJ2-1, with D unresolved. The ends were cut back, 2 bases at V and 5 bases at J, with 13 bases in the middle. The CDR3 is made up of 15 amino acids. Germline CDR1 is MDHEN and CDR2 is SYDVKM.

This chain links TRBV7-3 with TRBJ2-2; D ambiguous. Trimming took off 2 bases at V and 1 base at J, with 5 bases between the two ends. Germline CDR1 is SGHTA and CDR2 is FQGTGA. The CDR3 extends over 14 amino acids. The CDR3 coding sequence is TGTGCCAGCAGCTTACAGGTGAACACCGGGGAGCTGTTTTTT. Amino acid sequence: CASSLQVNTGELFF.

The chain is built from TRBV15 and TRBJ1-6; weak D call: TRBD1 (5 bases). Germline V gene sequence: CDR1 LNHNV, CDR2 YYDKDF (reference sequence). This CDR3 region has 12 residues. Trimming took 3 bases from V and 12 from J, leaving 9 bases between them. In nucleotides, the CDR3 is TGTGCCACCAGCAGCGAAGGGGTACCCCTCCACTTT. It encodes CATSSEGVPLHF.

J is TRBJ2-2 and V is TRBV13, with TRBD1 as a possible D gene (5 bases). Germline values: CDR1 PRHDT, CDR2 FYEKMQ (reference sequence). There are 15 residues in the CDR3. V gave up 1 base and J gave up 5 bases, with 11 bases separating them. CDR3: CASSLEQEGTGELFF. The CDR3 DNA is TGTGCCAGCAGCTTAGAACAGGAAGGAACCGGGGAGCTGTTTTTT. The full variable domain, in which reference TRBV13 and TRBJ2-2 provide the parts outside the CDR3, is AAGVIQSPRHLIKEKRETATLKCYPIPRHDTVYWYQQGPGQDPQFLISFYEKMQSDKGSIPDRFSAQQFSDYHSELNMSSLELGDSALYFCASSLEQEGTGELFFGEGSRLTVL.

The J gene is TRBJ1-2, the V gene TRBV6-6; D is undetermined. The CDR3 has 13 residues. Germline V lookup: CDR1 MNHNY, CDR2 SVGAGI (reference sequence). The ends were cut back, 6 bases at V and 0 bases at J, with 8 bases in the middle. The CDR3 nucleotides read TGTGCCAGCAGCCGACTAGCTAACTATGGCTACACCTTC. Protein product: CASSRLANYGYTF.

The chain recombines TRBV27 with TRBJ2-2; 7 bases align to TRBD1. The CDR3 has 15 residues. Per germline, CDR1 MNHEY and CDR2 SMNVEV (reference sequence). The V gene end was trimmed by 6 bases and the J gene end by 4 bases; junction bases not matched to a gene: 8. CDR3 sequence (DNA): TGTGCCAGCAGCCCATTGGACAGGCGCACCGGGGAGCTGTTTTTT. Its translation: CASSPLDRRTGELFF.

The DNA of the CDR3 is TGTGCCAGCAGCTTAGGCCTAGGGACAGGAAGCACAGATACGCAGTATTTT. Translated, it gives CASSLGLGTGSTDTQYF. The chain couples TRBV7-2 to TRBJ2-3, with 8 bases identical to TRBD1. V lost 1 base to trimming and J lost 0 bases; unmatched junction nucleotides: 6. The CDR3 sequence is 17 residues long. From germline, CDR1 is SGHTA and CDR2 FQGNSA.

The chain has TRBV5-8 and TRBJ1-2; the D is unclear. The ends were cut back, 7 bases at V and 8 bases at J, with 21 bases in the middle. The CDR3 extends over 14 amino acids. The V gene's germline CDR1 is SGHTS and CDR2 YDEGEE. The CDR3 DNA reads TGTGCCAGCCTACTAAGATTCTCGGCGGGAGGCTACACCTTC. Its translation is CASLLRFSAGGYTF.

This clone came up once. The rearrangement uses TRBV7-2 and TRBJ1-1; tentatively, D is TRBD1 (6 bases). Trimming shortened V by 2 bases and J by 1 base, and 11 bases separated the two germline ends. The CDR3 length is 15 residues. Germline loops: CDR1 SGHTA, CDR2 FQGNSA. CDR3 DNA sequence: TGTGCCAGCAGCTTATTCCCAGGGGAGAACACTGAAGCTTTCTTT. Protein sequence: CASSLFPGENTEAFF.